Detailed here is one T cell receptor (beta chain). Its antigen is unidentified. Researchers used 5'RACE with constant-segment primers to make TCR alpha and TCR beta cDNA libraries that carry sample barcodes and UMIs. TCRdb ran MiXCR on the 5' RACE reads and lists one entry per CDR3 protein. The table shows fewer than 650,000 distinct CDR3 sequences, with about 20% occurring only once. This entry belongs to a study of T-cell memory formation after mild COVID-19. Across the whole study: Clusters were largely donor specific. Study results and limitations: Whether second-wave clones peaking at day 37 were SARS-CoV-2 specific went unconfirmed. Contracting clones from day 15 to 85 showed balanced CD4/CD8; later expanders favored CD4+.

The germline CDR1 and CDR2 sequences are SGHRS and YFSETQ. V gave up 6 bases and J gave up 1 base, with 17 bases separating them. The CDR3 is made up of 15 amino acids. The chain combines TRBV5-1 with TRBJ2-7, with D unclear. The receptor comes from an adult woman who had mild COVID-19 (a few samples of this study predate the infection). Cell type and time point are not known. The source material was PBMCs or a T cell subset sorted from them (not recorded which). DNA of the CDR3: TGCGCCAGCACCTTTTCCGCCGGGTCGTCCTACGAGCAGTACTTC. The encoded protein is CASTFSAGSSYEQYF. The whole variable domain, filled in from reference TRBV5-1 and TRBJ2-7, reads KAGVTQTPRYLIKTRGQQVTLSCSPISGHRSVSWYQQTPGQGLQFLFEYFSETQRNKGNFPGRFSGRQFSNSRSEMNVSTLELGDSALYLCASTFSAGSSYEQYFGPGTRLTVT.